These T cell receptor beta chains were read from a single sample in a study of CD8+ T cells in alopecia areata. Clones were read by immunoSEQ multiplex PCR, and TCRdb kept only the in-frame ones, dropping some. Of about 150,000 clones listed, about nine tenths are singletons. Sequencing used CD8+ T cells sorted from blood, obtained at week 0. These receptors all stem from a human donor with alopecia areata. The CDR3 runs from the conserved cysteine through the conserved F or W. A D gene is named only where the DNA matches it firmly. Size is stated for part of the rows, as once, few or many counts, or as a class when the clone is expanded.

D: NA; V: TRBV29-1; J: TRBJ2-7; size: NA; DNA: TGCAGCGTCGGACAGTCCATCTACGAGCAGTACTTC; CDR3: CSVGQSIYEQYF
D: NA; V: TRBV6-6; J: TRBJ2-7; size: NA; DNA: TGTGCCAGCAGTATTGGGGGCGCGGGCTACGAGCAGTACTTC; CDR3: CASSIGGAGYEQYF
D: TRBD1; V: TRBV10-3; J: TRBJ2-7; size: NA; DNA: TGTGCCATCAGTGGAGGGGACAGTCCCTACGAGCAGTACTTC; CDR3: CAISGGDSPYEQYF
D: NA; V: TRBV2; J: TRBJ2-3; size: NA; DNA: TGTGCCAGCAGCGATCAGCGGAGCAGCACAGATACGCAGTATTTT; CDR3: CASSDQRSSTDTQYF
D: NA; V: TRBV18; J: TRBJ2-3; size: once; DNA: TGTGCCAGCTCTCCTCAGGGTGGAAGGACAGATACGCAGTATTTT; CDR3: CASSPQGGRTDTQYF
D: TRBD1; V: TRBV2; J: TRBJ2-7; size: NA; DNA: TGTGCCAGCAGCCCCGGGACAGAAGGACTGGCCTACGAGCAGTACTTC; CDR3: CASSPGTEGLAYEQYF
D: NA; V: TRBV29-1; J: TRBJ1-2; size: NA; DNA: TGCAGCGTCCGACCGATATACTATGGCTACACCTTC; CDR3: CSVRPIYYGYTF
D: NA; V: TRBV6-6; J: TRBJ1-4; size: NA; DNA: TGTGCCAGCAGTTACTCTGTGGCAGGGGCCCAAGAAAAACTGTTTTTT; CDR3: CASSYSVAGAQEKLFF
D: NA; V: TRBV7-9; J: TRBJ2-6; size: NA; DNA: TGTGGGACAGACGAAAACTCTGGGGCCAACGTCCTGACTTTC; CDR3: CGTDENSGANVLTF
D: TRBD1; V: TRBV18; J: TRBJ2-3; size: NA; DNA: TGTGCCAGCTCACCATGGGACAGTTCCACAGATACGCAGTATTTT; CDR3: CASSPWDSSTDTQYF
D: TRBD1; V: TRBV7-8; J: TRBJ2-7; size: NA; DNA: TGTGCCAGCAGCATGACAGGGACCTACGAGCAGTACTTC; CDR3: CASSMTGTYEQYF
D: TRBD2; V: TRBV27; J: TRBJ2-1; size: NA; DNA: TGTGCCAGCAGTTTCCGCGGGAGGGCGGGTAATGAGCAGTTCTTC; CDR3: CASSFRGRAGNEQFF
D: NA; V: TRBV5-1; J: TRBJ2-1; size: few; DNA: TGCGCCAGCAGCCCATTAGACAACCCGCGTTCGAATGAGCAGTTCTTC; CDR3: CASSPLDNPRSNEQFF
D: NA; V: TRBV27; J: TRBJ1-1; size: NA; DNA: TGTGCCAGCAGTTTGGGCGGAGTGAACACTGAAGCTTTCTTT; CDR3: CASSLGGVNTEAFF
D: NA; V: TRBV2; J: TRBJ1-2; size: NA; DNA: TGTGCCAGCAGTGACCCGGGTTCCCCCGCTGGCTACACCTTC; CDR3: CASSDPGSPAGYTF
D: TRBD2; V: TRBV19; J: TRBJ2-5; size: NA; DNA: TGTGCCAGTAGTATAGCGGGACTAGCGGAGACCCAGTACTTC; CDR3: CASSIAGLAETQYF
D: TRBD1; V: TRBV7-9; J: TRBJ2-1; size: once; DNA: TGTGCCAGCAGCTTAGGGGCGACAGGGGGCATCGCCTACAATGAGCAGTTCTTC; CDR3: CASSLGATGGIAYNEQFF
D: TRBD1; V: TRBV7-6; J: TRBJ1-5; size: NA; DNA: TGTGCCAGCAGCCCCCTAGGGCAGGGGGAGGGACAGCCCCAGCATTTT; CDR3: CASSPLGQGEGQPQHF
D: NA; V: TRBV5-4; J: TRBJ2-2; size: NA; DNA: TGTGCCAGCAGCCAGGGTACCGGGGAGCTGTTTTTT; CDR3: CASSQGTGELFF
D: NA; V: TRBV7-9; J: TRBJ2-7; size: few; DNA: TGTGCCAGCAGCTTAGCGCCGATGGAGCAGTACTTC; CDR3: CASSLAPMEQYF
D: TRBD2; V: TRBV9; J: TRBJ2-2; size: NA; DNA: TGTGCCAGCAGCGACCAGACTAGCGGGATCGCCGGGGAGCTGTTTTTT; CDR3: CASSDQTSGIAGELFF
D: NA; V: TRBV19; J: TRBJ2-7; size: NA; DNA: TGTGCCAGCCGACAGGCTCTGACACCCGCCTACGAGCAGTACTTC; CDR3: CASRQALTPAYEQYF
D: TRBD1; V: TRBV9; J: TRBJ1-2; size: NA; DNA: TGTGCCAGCAGCGCCGTCCCGGGACAGGGCTATGGCTACACCTTC; CDR3: CASSAVPGQGYGYTF
D: NA; V: TRBV4-1; J: TRBJ1-2; size: NA; DNA: TGCGCCAGCAGCCTCGACGGGAGAAACTATGGCTACACCTTC; CDR3: CASSLDGRNYGYTF
D: NA; V: TRBV29-1; J: TRBJ2-2; size: few; DNA: TGCAGCGTGAGGGACCCCACCTTTTATGGGGCCGGGGAGCTGTTTTTT; CDR3: CSVRDPTFYGAGELFF
D: NA; V: TRBV19; J: TRBJ2-2; size: few; DNA: TGTGCCAGTAGTATCCAAGCCCATTTGAACACCGGGGAGCTGTTTTTT; CDR3: CASSIQAHLNTGELFF
D: NA; V: TRBV29-1; J: TRBJ1-2; size: NA; DNA: TGCAGCGTTGAAGGGGGCGGGATAACTAACTATGGCTACACCTTC; CDR3: CSVEGGGITNYGYTF
D: TRBD2; V: TRBV29-1; J: TRBJ2-7; size: few; DNA: TGCAGCGTTGAACCGCTAGCGGGGGTGTACGAGCAGTACTTC; CDR3: CSVEPLAGVYEQYF
D: NA; V: TRBV6-5; J: TRBJ2-7; size: NA; DNA: TGTGCCAGCAGTTACTCGAACGAGCAGTACTTC; CDR3: CASSYSNEQYF
D: NA; V: TRBV27; J: TRBJ1-6; size: NA; DNA: TGTGCCAGCAGTCGGGCCAACTCCTATAATTCACCCCTCCACTTT; CDR3: CASSRANSYNSPLHF
D: NA; V: TRBV4-2; J: TRBJ2-7; size: NA; DNA: TGTGCCAGCAGCCAAGAATCCGGGTACGAGCAGTACTTC; CDR3: CASSQESGYEQYF
D: NA; V: TRBV27; J: TRBJ2-2; size: NA; DNA: TGTGCCAGCAGCCTGGCTGGGGCGGGTACCGGGGAGCTGTTTTTT; CDR3: CASSLAGAGTGELFF
D: NA; V: TRBV27; J: TRBJ2-7; size: NA; DNA: TGTGCCTCATCACTAGGAAACTCCTACGAGCAGTACTTC; CDR3: CASSLGNSYEQYF
D: NA; V: TRBV7-9; J: TRBJ1-1; size: NA; DNA: TGTGCCAGCAGCTTTGGGGGGGCTCTGAACACTGAAGCTTTCTTT; CDR3: CASSFGGALNTEAFF
D: NA; V: TRBV10-1; J: TRBJ2-1; size: NA; DNA: TGCGCCAGCAGTGAGATCAGGCGACCTGGCAACAATGAGCAGTTCTTC; CDR3: CASSEIRRPGNNEQFF
D: TRBD1; V: TRBV29-1; J: TRBJ2-2; size: NA; DNA: TGCAGCGTTGAAGATTCAGGGGGCGACACCGGGGAGCTGTTTTTT; CDR3: CSVEDSGGDTGELFF
D: NA; V: TRBV7-8; J: TRBJ2-1; size: NA; DNA: TGTGCCAGCGGAAACGCAGCCTACAATGAGCAGTTCTTC; CDR3: CASGNAAYNEQFF
D: NA; V: TRBV7-9; J: TRBJ2-1; size: once; DNA: TGTGCCAGCAGTCCCAGGTTGGCTTCCTACAATGAGCAGTTCTTC; CDR3: CASSPRLASYNEQFF
D: TRBD1; V: TRBV7-9; J: TRBJ1-5; size: NA; DNA: TGTGCCAGCAGCTTGGGACAGAGCAATCAGCCCCAGCATTTT; CDR3: CASSLGQSNQPQHF
D: NA; V: TRBV2; J: TRBJ2-7; size: NA; DNA: TGTGCCAGCAGTGAATCGACTGTCCGGGGCTCCTACGAGCAGTACTTC; CDR3: CASSESTVRGSYEQYF
D: TRBD1; V: TRBV7-9; J: TRBJ1-2; size: NA; DNA: TGTGCCAGCAGCTCTGAGGGGACAGAGAATTATGGCTACACCTTC; CDR3: CASSSEGTENYGYTF
D: NA; V: TRBV7-6; J: TRBJ2-1; size: NA; DNA: TGTGCCAGCAGCTTATTTACAGGGAGCTCCTACAATGAGCAGTTCTTC; CDR3: CASSLFTGSSYNEQFF
D: NA; V: TRBV2; J: TRBJ2-1; size: few; DNA: TGTGCCATCGTTCGCCAGGGGTTAAATGAGCAGTTCTTC; CDR3: CAIVRQGLNEQFF
D: TRBD1; V: TRBV2; J: TRBJ2-3; size: NA; DNA: TGTGCCAGCACCGGGACAGGGGTCTACACAGATACGCAGTATTTT; CDR3: CASTGTGVYTDTQYF
D: NA; V: TRBV7-9; J: TRBJ1-1; size: NA; DNA: TGTGCCAGCAGCTTAGTAGAGGGAATGGGGACTGAAGCTTTCTTT; CDR3: CASSLVEGMGTEAFF
D: NA; V: TRBV4-1; J: TRBJ2-7; size: NA; DNA: TGCGCCAGCAGCCAGGGGTCCTACGAGCAGTACTTC; CDR3: CASSQGSYEQYF
D: NA; V: TRBV19; J: TRBJ2-1; size: NA; DNA: TGTGCCAGTAGTGTACAGGGCTGGGTCAATGAGCAGTTCTTC; CDR3: CASSVQGWVNEQFF
D: TRBD2; V: TRBV6-5; J: TRBJ2-1; size: NA; DNA: TGTGCCACCGGGACTAGCGGGAACGATGAGCAGTTCTTC; CDR3: CATGTSGNDEQFF
D: TRBD1; V: TRBV30; J: TRBJ2-3; size: NA; DNA: TGTGCCTGGAGCGCCCGGGACAGGGGGCCGACAGATACGCAGTATTTT; CDR3: CAWSARDRGPTDTQYF
D: TRBD1; V: TRBV5-5; J: TRBJ2-3; size: NA; DNA: TGTGCCAGCAGGATGACAGGGGTCACAGATACGCAGTATTTT; CDR3: CASRMTGVTDTQYF
D: NA; V: TRBV13; J: TRBJ2-1; size: NA; DNA: TGTGCCAGCAGCTTAGTATCTCTTGGGGGCTGGCAGTTCTTC; CDR3: CASSLVSLGGWQFF
D: NA; V: TRBV5-1; J: TRBJ1-1; size: NA; DNA: TGCGCCAGCAGCTTGGACGGATTCAACAGACCGAACACTGAAGCTTTCTTT; CDR3: CASSLDGFNRPNTEAFF
D: NA; V: TRBV27; J: TRBJ2-2; size: few; DNA: TGTGCCAGCAGTTTAGTCGGCAGGGAGGCGGCCGGGGAGCTGTTTTTT; CDR3: CASSLVGREAAGELFF
D: TRBD2; V: TRBV23-1; J: TRBJ2-1; size: NA; DNA: TGCGCCAGCATAACGGGACTAGCGGGGCGCAGCTCCTACAATGAGCAGTTCTTC; CDR3: CASITGLAGRSSYNEQFF
D: TRBD1; V: TRBV5-5; J: TRBJ1-2; size: NA; DNA: TGTGCCAGCAGCCCAGGACAGGCTCTCTATGGCTACACCTTC; CDR3: CASSPGQALYGYTF